The sequence of this T cell receptor beta chain was determined in a study of blood T cell repertoires in COVID-19. V lost 4 bases and J 7 bases, leaving 20 bases between the germline ends. This CDR3 comprises 16 residues. Per the germline V gene, CDR1 is MNHEY and CDR2 is SVGAGI. Participants, about 18 to 100 years old, spanned around 26 US areas. Per the original methods: Nucleated cell counts were estimated from reference gene primer amplification. Assay used: immunoSEQ multiplex PCR; TCRdb lists only in-frame clones, some missing. D and trimming were read from the DNA, whereas the V and J calls and clone size are those reported in that table. The table has 150,000 or so clones, nearly 80% seen once.

The receptor's source is a woman between 45 and 60 years old who had recovered from COVID-19. The chain employs TRBV6-5 and TRBJ2-1, with D possibly TRBD2 on 5 matching bases. The sample consisted of PBMCs or T cells enriched from blood (not recorded which). The CDR3 DNA follows: TGTGCCAGCAGTTCCAAGTCCGCGGGTCGGGCGAATGAGCAGTTCTTC. Translating gives CASSSKSAGRANEQFF.